Listed below are T cell receptor beta chains from one sample, sequenced in a study of memory CD4+ T cells and cytomegalovirus serostatus. TCRdb's copy holds only in-frame clones and misses some; the assay was immunoSEQ multiplex PCR. The sample lists approximately 63,000 clones, less than 85% seen once, with 0.5% to 0.6% in the top ten. The sample taken for sequencing was memory CD4+ T cells from blood. Receptors originate from an adult in good health and CMV-seronegative. Some clones in this sample may be carry-over from other donors' samples. The CDR3 runs from the conserved cysteine through the conserved F or W. The order of the fields is J gene, D gene, clone size, V gene, CDR3 DNA, CDR3 protein. The D gene is left open where the match is weak. Where a row states a size, it is once, few, many or the class of an expanded clone; other rows omit it.

TRBJ1-6	TRBD1	few	TRBV5-1	TGCGCCAGCAGCCCATGGACAGGGAGTGGGGCCGTAACCCTCCACTTT	CASSPWTGSGAVTLHF
TRBJ1-2	NA	NA	TRBV19	TGTGCCAGTAATTTTGACGGGAACTATGGCTACACCTTC	CASNFDGNYGYTF
TRBJ2-7	TRBD1	NA	TRBV28	TGTGCCAGCAGTTATGTTTTCTCGACAGGGGGTTCCTACGAGCAGTACTTC	CASSYVFSTGGSYEQYF
TRBJ2-7	TRBD1	NA	TRBV28	TGTGCCAGCAGTTTAAAGACAGGGGGCACCTACGAGCAGTACTTC	CASSLKTGGTYEQYF
TRBJ1-1	NA	few	TRBV7-2	TGTGCCAGCAGCTTACCTGGGGGGAGGACTGAAGCTTTCTTT	CASSLPGGRTEAFF
TRBJ1-2	NA	NA	TRBV6-1	TGTGCCAGCAGTGAAGCGCATCAGTATAACTATGGCTACACCTTC	CASSEAHQYNYGYTF
TRBJ1-1	TRBD1	NA	TRBV7-2	TGTGCCAGCAGCTTGTTACAGGGGGGGACTGAAGCTTTCTTT	CASSLLQGGTEAFF
TRBJ2-4	TRBD2	NA	TRBV7-8	TGTGCCAGCAGCTTAGAAAGCGGGAGAGGGAACATTCAGTACTTC	CASSLESGRGNIQYF
TRBJ2-1	TRBD2	NA	TRBV11-2	TGTGCCAGCAGCTCCCTTAGCGGGAGGGCCGTGAATGAGCAGTTCTTC	CASSSLSGRAVNEQFF
TRBJ1-1	NA	NA	TRBV2	TGTGCCAGCAGTCCGGCCAGCTCCACTGAAGCTTTCTTT	CASSPASSTEAFF
TRBJ2-3	TRBD2	NA	TRBV5-1	TGCGCCAGCAGCTTGGAAGCGGGAGTCACAGATACGCAGTATTTT	CASSLEAGVTDTQYF
TRBJ2-7	TRBD1	NA	TRBV10-1	TGCGCCAGCAGTCAAACAGGGGGTACTTTGGACGAGCAGTACTTC	CASSQTGGTLDEQYF
TRBJ1-1	NA	NA	TRBV7-2	TGTGCCAGCAGCCACTCGGGGAGTGAAGCTTTCTTT	CASSHSGSEAFF
TRBJ2-1	NA	NA	TRBV7-7	TGTGCTAGCAGCTTAGCGTCGACAGAGGATGAGCAGTTCTTC	CASSLASTEDEQFF
TRBJ2-7	NA	NA	TRBV4-1	TGCGCCAGCAGCCAACTTATTGGCCGCGTGGTAGGGCTAAACGAGCAGTACTTC	CASSQLIGRVVGLNEQYF
TRBJ2-7	TRBD2	NA	TRBV7-2	TGTGCCAGCAGCTTAGAGCAGGGGCGGGAGGGCCGCGAGCAGTACTTC	CASSLEQGREGREQYF
TRBJ2-7	NA	once	TRBV6-5	TGTGCCAGCAGTTACAGTCAGGCGGGCTCCTACGAGCAGTACTTC	CASSYSQAGSYEQYF
TRBJ2-5	NA	NA	TRBV5-1	TGCGCCAGCAGCTCGATAGCGACTAGCCAAGAGACCCAGTACTTC	CASSSIATSQETQYF
TRBJ1-5	NA	NA	TRBV11-2	TGTGCCAGCAGCTTAGATCTAAATCAGCCCCAGCATTTT	CASSLDLNQPQHF
TRBJ1-2	TRBD1	few	TRBV6-1	TGTGCCAGCAGTGTGTCAGGGGGCCACTATGGCTACACCTTC	CASSVSGGHYGYTF
TRBJ2-5	TRBD1	once	TRBV9	TGTGCCAGCAGCGTAGGGGCAGGGGGTGATGAGACCCAGTACTTC	CASSVGAGGDETQYF
TRBJ1-1	NA	NA	TRBV10-1	TGCGCCAGCAGTGTTGGGTCGATGAACACTGAAGCTTTCTTT	CASSVGSMNTEAFF
TRBJ1-4	NA	NA	TRBV5-1	TGCGCCAGCAGCTTGGGCACAACTAATGAAAAACTGTTTTTT	CASSLGTTNEKLFF
TRBJ1-2	TRBD1	once	TRBV28	TGTGCCAGCCGTCATTCCAGGGGGAACTATGGCTACACCTTC	CASRHSRGNYGYTF
TRBJ1-6	TRBD1	NA	TRBV13	TGTGCCAGCAGCTTACAGGGGGGATGGACCTATAATTCACCCCTCCACTTT	CASSLQGGWTYNSPLHF
TRBJ1-6	NA	NA	TRBV5-1	TGCGCCAGCAGCGGGGAAATAGGTTCACCCCTCCACTTT	CASSGEIGSPLHF
TRBJ2-1	NA	NA	TRBV4-3	TGCGCCAGCAGCCGGGCCCGGGTCAATGAGCAGTTCTTC	CASSRARVNEQFF
TRBJ1-5	TRBD1	NA	TRBV28	TGTGCCAGCAGTTTATTTGCAGGGGGGGACGATCAGCCCCAGCATTTT	CASSLFAGGDDQPQHF
TRBJ1-2	TRBD1	NA	TRBV9	TGTGCCAGCAGCGTAGCCCCGACAGGGGGCTATGGCTACACCTTC	CASSVAPTGGYGYTF
TRBJ1-3	NA	NA	TRBV18	TGTGCCAGCTCATCCACCGTTATAAGCTCTGGAAACACCATATATTTT	CASSSTVISSGNTIYF
TRBJ2-5	NA	NA	TRBV19	TGTGCCAGTAGTCCAGGAGGAGGAGCGACCCAGTACTTC	CASSPGGGATQYF
TRBJ2-5	NA	NA	TRBV18	TGTGCCAGCTCACCACAGGCCGAGACCCAGTACTTC	CASSPQAETQYF
TRBJ1-3	TRBD1	NA	TRBV7-9	TGTGCCAGCAGCCTGACAGGGACCGGAAACACCATATATTTT	CASSLTGTGNTIYF
TRBJ1-2	NA	NA	TRBV5-6	TGTGCCAGCAGCTTACGACAGGTTAACTATGGCTACACCTTC	CASSLRQVNYGYTF
TRBJ2-2	NA	NA	TRBV5-1	TGCGCCAGCAGCTTGTGGACAGCCACCGGGGAGCTGTTTTTT	CASSLWTATGELFF
TRBJ1-1	NA	NA	TRBV7-3	TGTGCCAGCAGCTTAACTCCGGGGGGCGGGGAAGCTTTCTTT	CASSLTPGGGEAFF
TRBJ2-5	NA	NA	TRBV18	TGTGCCAGCTCACCACGTGTCCAAGAGACCCAGTACTTC	CASSPRVQETQYF
TRBJ1-4	TRBD1	NA	TRBV7-2	TGTGCCAGCAGCTTGTGGTCAGGGGGCGATGAAAAACTGTTTTTT	CASSLWSGGDEKLFF